This T cell receptor beta chain was sequenced for a study of T-cell memory formation after mild COVID-19. Study results and limitations: CD4/CD8 balance characterized clones contracting day 15 to 85, and CD4+ skew characterized later expanders.

CDR3 size: 12 residues. Germline CDR1 and CDR2: PRHDT and FYEKMQ (reference sequence). V lost 5 bases and J lost 10, with 11 bases in between. The 5'RACE method, run with constant-segment primers, produced TCR alpha and TCR beta cDNA libraries (carrying sample barcodes and UMIs). TCRdb re-called the 5' RACE reads through MiXCR, storing one row per CDR3 protein. The table has 95,000 to 120,000 distinct CDR3 sequences, 15% to 20% seen once; the top ten hold approximately 5.1%. With regard to this clonotype: Antigen specificity is unknown.

The sequence was collected from a man aged 18 to 29 who had mild COVID-19 (a few samples of this study predate the infection). Cell type and time point are not known. This chain links TRBV13 with TRBJ1-4; D is uncertain. The material sequenced was PBMCs or a T cell subset sorted from them (not recorded which). CDR3 amino acids: CASSLNIGKLFF. The CDR3 DNA follows: TGTGCCAGCAGCCTAAACATAGGAAAACTGTTTTTT.